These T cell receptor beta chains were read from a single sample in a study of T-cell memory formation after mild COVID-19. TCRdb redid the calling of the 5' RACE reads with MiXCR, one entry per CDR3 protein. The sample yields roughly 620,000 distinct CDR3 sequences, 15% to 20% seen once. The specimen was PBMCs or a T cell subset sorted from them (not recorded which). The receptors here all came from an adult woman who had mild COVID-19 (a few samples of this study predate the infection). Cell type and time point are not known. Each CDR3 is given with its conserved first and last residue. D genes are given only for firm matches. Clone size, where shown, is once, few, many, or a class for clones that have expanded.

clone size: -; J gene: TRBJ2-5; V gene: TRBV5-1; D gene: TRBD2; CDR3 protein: CASSITSGGAETQYF; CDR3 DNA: TGCGCCAGCAGCATCACTAGCGGGGGGGCTGAGACCCAGTACTTC
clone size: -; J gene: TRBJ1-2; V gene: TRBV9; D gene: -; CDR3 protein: CASSGPTPGNGYTF; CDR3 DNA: TGTGCCAGCAGCGGCCCTACTCCCGGTAATGGCTACACCTTC
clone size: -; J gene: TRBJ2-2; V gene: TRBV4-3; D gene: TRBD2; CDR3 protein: CASSQVPSGSARTGELFF; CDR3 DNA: TGCGCCAGCAGCCAAGTCCCTAGCGGGAGTGCCCGCACCGGGGAGCTGTTTTTT
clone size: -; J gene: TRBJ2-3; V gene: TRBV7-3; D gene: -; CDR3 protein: CASSLIPPDTQYF; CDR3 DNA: TGTGCCAGCAGCTTAATTCCTCCAGATACGCAGTATTTT
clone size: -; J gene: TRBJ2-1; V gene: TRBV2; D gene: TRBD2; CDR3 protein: CASSGTTSGANEQFF; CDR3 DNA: TGTGCCAGCAGCGGGACGACTAGCGGGGCCAATGAGCAGTTCTTC
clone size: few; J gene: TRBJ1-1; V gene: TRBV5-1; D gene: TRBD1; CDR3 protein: CASSLGTALNTEAFF; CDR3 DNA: TGCGCCAGCAGCTTAGGGACAGCACTAAACACTGAAGCTTTCTTT
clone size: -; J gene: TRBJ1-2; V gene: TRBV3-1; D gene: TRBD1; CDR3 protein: CASSQQGAYGYTF; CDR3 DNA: TGTGCCAGCAGTCAACAGGGGGCCTATGGCTACACCTTC
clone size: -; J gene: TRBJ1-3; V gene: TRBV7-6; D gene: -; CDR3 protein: CASSPGGRISGNTIYF; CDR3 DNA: TGTGCCAGCAGCCCAGGCGGGAGAATCTCTGGAAACACCATATATTTT
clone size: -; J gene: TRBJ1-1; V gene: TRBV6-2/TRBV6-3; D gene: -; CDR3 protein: CASSYSRPRLPEAFF; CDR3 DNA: TGTGCCAGCAGTTACTCGAGGCCCCGGCTCCCTGAAGCTTTCTTT
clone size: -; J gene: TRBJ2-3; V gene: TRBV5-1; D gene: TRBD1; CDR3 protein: CASSLGQGHSTDTQYF; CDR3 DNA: TGCGCCAGCAGCTTGGGACAGGGTCATAGCACAGATACGCAGTATTTT
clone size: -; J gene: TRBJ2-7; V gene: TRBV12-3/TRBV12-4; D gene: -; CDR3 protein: CASSLLGRVYEQYF; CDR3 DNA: TGTGCCAGCAGTTTACTTGGTCGGGTCTACGAGCAGTACTTC
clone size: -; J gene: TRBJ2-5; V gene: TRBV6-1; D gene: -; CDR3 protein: CASSAEGRGTQYF; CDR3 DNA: TGTGCCAGCAGTGCCGAAGGCCGGGGGACCCAGTACTTC
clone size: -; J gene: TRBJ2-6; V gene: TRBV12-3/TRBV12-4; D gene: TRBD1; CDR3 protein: CASGDSSSSGANVLTF; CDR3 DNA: TGTGCCAGCGGGGACAGCAGCAGCTCTGGGGCCAACGTCCTGACTTTC
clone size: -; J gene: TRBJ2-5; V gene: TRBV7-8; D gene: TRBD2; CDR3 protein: CASSQRGARTQYF; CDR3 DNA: TGTGCCAGCAGCCAGCGGGGGGCAAGGACCCAGTACTTC
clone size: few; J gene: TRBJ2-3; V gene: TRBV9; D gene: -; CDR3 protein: CASSPPIPGASTDTQYF; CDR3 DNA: TGTGCCAGCAGCCCCCCTATCCCAGGGGCTAGCACAGATACGCAGTATTTT
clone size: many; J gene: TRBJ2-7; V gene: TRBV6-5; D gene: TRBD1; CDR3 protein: CASRRSGQGGKGTYF; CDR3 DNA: TGTGCCAGCAGACGTTCGGGACAGGGCGGGAAGGGAACGTACTTC
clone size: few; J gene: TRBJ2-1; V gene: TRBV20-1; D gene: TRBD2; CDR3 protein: CSARVSSGRLDEQFF; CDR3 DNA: TGCAGTGCTAGAGTGAGTAGCGGGAGGTTGGATGAGCAGTTCTTC
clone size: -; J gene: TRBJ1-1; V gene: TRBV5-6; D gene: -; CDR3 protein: CASSFRGRNTEAFF; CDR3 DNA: TGTGCCAGCAGCTTTAGGGGTAGGAACACTGAAGCTTTCTTT
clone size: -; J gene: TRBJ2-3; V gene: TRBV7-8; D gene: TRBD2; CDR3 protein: CASSSPGGVTQYF; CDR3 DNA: TGTGCCAGCAGCTCCCCGGGGGGGGTGACGCAGTATTTT
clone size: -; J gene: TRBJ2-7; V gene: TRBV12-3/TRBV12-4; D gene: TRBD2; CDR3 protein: CASRRTSGGPHEQYF; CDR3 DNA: TGTGCAAGCAGACGGACTAGCGGGGGGCCACACGAGCAGTACTTC
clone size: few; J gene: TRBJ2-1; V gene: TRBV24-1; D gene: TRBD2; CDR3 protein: CATSWWFGDYYHGFSSYNEQFF; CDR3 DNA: TGTGCCACCAGTTGGTGGTTCGGGGACTATTATCATGGTTTTAGCTCCTACAATGAGCAGTTCTTC
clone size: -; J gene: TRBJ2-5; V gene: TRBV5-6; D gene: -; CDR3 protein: CASSLDSLETQYF; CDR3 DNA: TGTGCCAGCAGCCTGGACTCTTTGGAGACCCAGTACTTC
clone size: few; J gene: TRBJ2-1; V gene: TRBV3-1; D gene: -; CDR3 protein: CASSQDQSTGEPYNEQFF; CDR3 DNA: TGTGCCAGCAGCCAAGATCAGTCGACGGGTGAACCCTACAATGAGCAGTTCTTC
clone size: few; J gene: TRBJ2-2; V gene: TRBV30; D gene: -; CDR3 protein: CAWSLGTPTGELFF; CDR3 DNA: TGTGCCTGGAGTCTTGGGACACCCACCGGGGAGCTGTTTTTT
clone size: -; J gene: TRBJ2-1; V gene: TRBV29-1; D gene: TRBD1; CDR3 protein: CSVEGVTGSSYNEQFF; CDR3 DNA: TGCAGCGTTGAAGGCGTGACAGGGAGCTCCTACAATGAGCAGTTCTTC
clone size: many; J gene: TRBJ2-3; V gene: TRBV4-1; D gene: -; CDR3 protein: CASSQVNPSPDTQYF; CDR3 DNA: TGCGCCAGCAGCCAAGTGAATCCGAGCCCAGATACGCAGTATTTT
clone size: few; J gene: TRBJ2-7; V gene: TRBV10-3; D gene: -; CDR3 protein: CAISFPRGEQYF; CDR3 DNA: TGTGCCATCAGCTTCCCCAGGGGCGAGCAGTACTTC
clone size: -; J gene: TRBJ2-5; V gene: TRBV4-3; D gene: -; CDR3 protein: CASSQDVWSETQYF; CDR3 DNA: TGCGCCAGCAGCCAAGATGTTTGGTCAGAGACCCAGTACTTC
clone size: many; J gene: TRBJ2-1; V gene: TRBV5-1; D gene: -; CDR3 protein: CASSSGGPYQGHEQFF; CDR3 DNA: TGCGCCAGCAGCTCAGGAGGGCCATACCAAGGGCATGAGCAGTTCTTC
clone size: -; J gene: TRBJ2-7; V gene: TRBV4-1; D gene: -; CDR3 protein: CASSQGQGGTYEQYF; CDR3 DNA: TGCGCCAGCAGCCAAGGTCAAGGGGGTACCTACGAGCAGTACTTC
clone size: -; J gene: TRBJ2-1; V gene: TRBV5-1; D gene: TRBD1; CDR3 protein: CASSLAWTGDEQFF; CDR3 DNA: TGCGCCAGCAGCTTGGCCTGGACAGGGGATGAGCAGTTCTTC
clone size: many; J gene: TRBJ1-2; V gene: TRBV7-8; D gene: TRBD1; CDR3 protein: CASSLEGTAYGYTF; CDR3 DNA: TGTGCCAGCAGCTTAGAAGGGACAGCCTATGGCTACACCTTC
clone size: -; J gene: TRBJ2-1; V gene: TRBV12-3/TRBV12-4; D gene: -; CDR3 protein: CASSLLMGGYNEQFF; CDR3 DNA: TGTGCCAGCAGTTTACTTATGGGAGGCTACAATGAGCAGTTCTTC
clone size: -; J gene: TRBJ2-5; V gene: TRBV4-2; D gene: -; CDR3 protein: CASSQVGASQETQYF; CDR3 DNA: TGTGCCAGCAGCCAAGTGGGGGCAAGTCAAGAGACCCAGTACTTC
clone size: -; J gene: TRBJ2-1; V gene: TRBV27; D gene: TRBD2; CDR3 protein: CASRVLAGGYNEQFF; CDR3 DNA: TGTGCCAGCAGGGTACTAGCGGGAGGTTACAATGAGCAGTTCTTC
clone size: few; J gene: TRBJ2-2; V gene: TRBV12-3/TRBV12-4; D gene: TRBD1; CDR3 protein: CASSLKRDRATGELFF; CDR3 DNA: TGTGCCAGCAGTTTAAAGCGTGACAGGGCGACCGGGGAGCTGTTTTTT
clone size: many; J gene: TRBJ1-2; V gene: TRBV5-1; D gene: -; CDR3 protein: CASSPGGANYGYTF; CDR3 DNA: TGTGCCAGCAGCCCGGGGGGGGCTAACTATGGCTACACCTTC
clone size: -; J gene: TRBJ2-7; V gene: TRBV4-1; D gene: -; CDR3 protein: CASSQEPLNHEQYF; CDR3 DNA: TGCGCCAGCAGCCAAGAACCACTCAACCACGAGCAGTACTTC
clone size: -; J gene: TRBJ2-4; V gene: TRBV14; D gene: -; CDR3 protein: CASSQDVKGVKNIQYF; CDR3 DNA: TGTGCCAGCAGCCAAGACGTGAAGGGAGTCAAAAACATTCAGTACTTC
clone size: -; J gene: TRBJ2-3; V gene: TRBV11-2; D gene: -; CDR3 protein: CASRHTTSTDTQYF; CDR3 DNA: TGTGCCAGCAGACACACCACTAGCACAGATACGCAGTATTTT
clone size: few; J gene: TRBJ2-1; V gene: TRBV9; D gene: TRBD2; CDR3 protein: CASNLAGGGDEQFF; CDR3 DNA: TGTGCCAGCAACTTAGCGGGAGGCGGAGATGAGCAGTTCTTC
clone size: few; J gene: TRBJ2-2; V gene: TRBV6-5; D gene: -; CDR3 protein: CASSYSTLNTGELFF; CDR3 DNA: TGTGCCAGCAGTTACTCGACCTTGAACACCGGGGAGCTGTTTTTT
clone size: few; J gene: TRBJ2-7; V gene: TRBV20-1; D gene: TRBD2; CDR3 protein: CSARGLAGGSGQYF; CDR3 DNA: TGCAGTGCTAGAGGACTAGCGGGGGGATCCGGGCAGTACTTC
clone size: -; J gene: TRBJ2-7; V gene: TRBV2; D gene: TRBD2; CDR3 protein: CASSGTRISYEQYF; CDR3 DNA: TGTGCCAGCAGTGGGACTAGGATCTCCTACGAGCAGTACTTC
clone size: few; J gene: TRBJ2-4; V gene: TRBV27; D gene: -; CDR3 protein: CASGRPDRDIQYF; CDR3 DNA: TGTGCCAGCGGACGGCCCGATAGGGACATTCAGTACTTC
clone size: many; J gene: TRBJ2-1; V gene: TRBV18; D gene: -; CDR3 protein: CASSPGRRGYNEQFF; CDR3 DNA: TGTGCCAGCTCACCGGGACGGCGAGGATACAATGAGCAGTTCTTC
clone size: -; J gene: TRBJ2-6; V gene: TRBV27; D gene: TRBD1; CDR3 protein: CASSLQDRPSGANVLTF; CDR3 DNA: TGTGCCAGCAGTCTCCAGGACAGGCCCTCTGGGGCCAACGTCCTGACTTTC
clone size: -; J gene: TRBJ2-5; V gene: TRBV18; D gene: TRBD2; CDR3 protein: CASSPPGLAFSQETQYF; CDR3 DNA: TGTGCCAGCTCACCACCGGGACTAGCGTTCTCCCAAGAGACCCAGTACTTC
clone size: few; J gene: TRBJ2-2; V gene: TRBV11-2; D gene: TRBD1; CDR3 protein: CASSSTGGFNTGELFF; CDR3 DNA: TGTGCCAGCAGCTCGACAGGGGGCTTCAACACCGGGGAGCTGTTTTTT
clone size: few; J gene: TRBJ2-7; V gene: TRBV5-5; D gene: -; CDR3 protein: CASSLGRDAYEQYF; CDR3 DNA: TGTGCCAGCAGCCTGGGCAGGGACGCCTACGAGCAGTACTTC
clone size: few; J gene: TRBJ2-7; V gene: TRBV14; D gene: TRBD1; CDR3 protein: CASSRGTVGIHEQYF; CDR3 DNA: TGTGCCAGCAGCCGGGGGACAGTGGGAATTCACGAGCAGTACTTC
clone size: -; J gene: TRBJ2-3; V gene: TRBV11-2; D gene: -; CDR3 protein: CASSLDLYAYKGGFTDTQYF; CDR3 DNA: TGTGCCAGCAGCTTAGATCTCTACGCCTATAAGGGCGGATTCACAGATACGCAGTATTTT
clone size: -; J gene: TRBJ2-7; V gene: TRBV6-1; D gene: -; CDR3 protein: CASTTRGTGNYEQYF; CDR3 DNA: TGTGCCAGCACTACCCGGGGAACAGGAAACTACGAGCAGTACTTC
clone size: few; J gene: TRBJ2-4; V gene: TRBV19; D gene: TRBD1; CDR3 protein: CASSMGDSWAKNIQYF; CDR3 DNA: TGTGCCAGTAGTATGGGGGACAGTTGGGCCAAAAACATTCAGTACTTC
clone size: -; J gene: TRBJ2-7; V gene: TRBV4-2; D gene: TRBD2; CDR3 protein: CASSQDSSGGAYEQYF; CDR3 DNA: TGTGCCAGCAGCCAAGATAGTAGCGGGGGGGCGTACGAGCAGTACTTC
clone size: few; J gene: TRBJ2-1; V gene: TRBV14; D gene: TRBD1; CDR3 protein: CASSQLQGGSYNEQFF; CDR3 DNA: TGTGCCAGCAGCCAGCTACAGGGGGGATCCTACAATGAGCAGTTCTTC
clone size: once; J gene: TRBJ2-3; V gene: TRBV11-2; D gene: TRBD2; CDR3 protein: CASRQKRGATDTQYF; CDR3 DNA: TGTGCCAGCAGGCAAAAGCGGGGGGCCACAGATACGCAGTATTTT
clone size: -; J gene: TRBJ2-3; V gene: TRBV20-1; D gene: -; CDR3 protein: CSARSSVALTDTQYF; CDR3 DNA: TGCAGTGCTAGAAGCAGCGTCGCGCTCACAGATACGCAGTATTTT
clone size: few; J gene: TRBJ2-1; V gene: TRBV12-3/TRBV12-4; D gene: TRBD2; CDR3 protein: CAVKREFVYNEQFF; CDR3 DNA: TGTGCCGTTAAGCGGGAGTTCGTCTACAATGAGCAGTTCTTC
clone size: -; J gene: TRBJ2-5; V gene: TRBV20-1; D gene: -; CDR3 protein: CSAPYLATQYF; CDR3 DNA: TGCAGTGCTCCCTATCTAGCGACCCAGTACTTC